The clone carrying this T cell receptor beta chain was counted between two and nine times. Its antigen is still unknown. V was cut by 0 bases and J by 7 bases, with 13 bases left in between. CDR1 is GTSNPN and CDR2 is SVGIG in the germline V gene (reference sequence). The CDR3 runs 13 residues. UMIs and sample barcodes were carried by the TCR alpha and TCR beta cDNA libraries that 5'RACE produced using constant-segment primers. TCRdb re-derived calls from the 5' RACE reads in MiXCR, one entry per CDR3 protein. The sample includes hundreds of thousands of distinct CDR3 sequences, 15% to 20% of them seen just once. The data belong to a study of T-cell memory formation after mild COVID-19. Turning to the study itself: TCR clusters mostly belonged to single donors. General observations from the study: Clones which contracted sat mainly in CM and EM if CD4+, and in EMRA if CD8+.

Material for sequencing was PBMCs or a T cell subset sorted from them (not recorded which). The source is an adult woman who had mild COVID-19 (a few samples of this study predate the infection). Cell type and time point are not known. This sequence joins TRBV30 and TRBJ2-7; D remains ambiguous. CDR3 DNA sequence: TGTGCCTGGAGTGTACGTGTCCTTGGGGAGCAGTACTTC. This encodes CAWSVRVLGEQYF. The variable domain in full, completed from reference TRBV30 and TRBJ2-7, reads SQTIHQWPATLVQPVGSPLSLECTVEGTSNPNLYWYRQAAGRGLQLLFYSVGIGQISSEVPQNLSASRPQDRQFILSSKKLLLSDSGFYLCAWSVRVLGEQYFGPGTRLTVT.